Sequencing of this T cell receptor (beta chain) was carried out in a study of monozygotic twins with cystic fibrosis. Overall study: Libraries were built from three micrograms of fragmented DNA using around 15 PCR cycles. Study-level results: V usage most resembled the co-twin in 13 of 16 pairs. Monozygotic CF twins shared more identical nucleotide clonotypes than unrelated patients.

This clone was seen a few times. Its antigen is unknown. Germline assignment: CDR1 ENHRY and CDR2 SYGVKD. CDR3 length: 13 amino acids. Trimming removed 6 bases at V and 6 bases at J, with 14 bases between. The assay was immunoSEQ multiplex PCR, and TCRdb's table has in-frame clones only and misses some. The table has around 33,000 clones, over 70% seen once. Sequencing was done on a sample of blood. The rearrangement links TRBV10-3 to TRBJ1-1; D perhaps matches TRBD1 (6 bases). This TCR was recovered from a girl aged 2 to 10 with cystic fibrosis. The CDR3, as DNA: TGTGCCATCAGGGGACATCCCTTGGCTGAAGCTTTCTTT. Its translation is CAIRGHPLAEAFF.